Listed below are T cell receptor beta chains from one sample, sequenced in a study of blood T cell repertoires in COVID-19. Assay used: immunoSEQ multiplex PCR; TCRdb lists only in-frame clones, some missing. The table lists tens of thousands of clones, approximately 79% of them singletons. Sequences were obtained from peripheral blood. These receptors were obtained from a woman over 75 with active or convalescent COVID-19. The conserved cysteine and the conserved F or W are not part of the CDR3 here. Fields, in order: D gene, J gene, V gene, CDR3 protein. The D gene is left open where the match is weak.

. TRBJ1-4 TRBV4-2 ASSQDKSRYTTNEKLF
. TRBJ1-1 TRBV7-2 ASSLFSLRAF
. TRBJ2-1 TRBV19 ASSIPQYNEQF
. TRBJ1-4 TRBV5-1 ASRLGLNEKLF
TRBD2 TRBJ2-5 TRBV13 ASSTGLAAAQETQY
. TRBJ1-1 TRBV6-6 ASARNPRGTEAF
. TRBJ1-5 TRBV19 ASSIWGGNQPQH
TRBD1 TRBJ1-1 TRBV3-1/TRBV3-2 ASSQAGTRGEAF
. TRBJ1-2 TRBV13 ASSLGHTDNYGYT
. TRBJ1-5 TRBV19 ASSSPPGQRNQPQH
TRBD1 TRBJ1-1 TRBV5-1 ASSLDSGGADTEAF
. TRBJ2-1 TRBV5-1 ASSLVPGTYNEQF
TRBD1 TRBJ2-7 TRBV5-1 ASSSTGLGYEQY
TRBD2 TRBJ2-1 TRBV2 ASSERSGGYNEQF
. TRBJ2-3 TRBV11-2 ASSHSGSHRDTQY
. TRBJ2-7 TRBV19 ASSIGIGRYEQY